A selection of T cell receptor beta chains follows, all from one sample in a study of metastatic and nonmetastatic thyroid tumors. TCRdb re-clonotyped the PCR reads through MiXCR. This sample yields approximately 28,000 clones, of which 20% to 25% are seen a single time; roughly 15% belongs to the top ten. Material for sequencing was blood. The receptors shown here come from a female donor with papillary thyroid cancer or a benign thyroid nodule (not recorded which). Some clones in this sample may be carry-over from other donors' samples. The CDR3 runs from the conserved cysteine through the conserved F or W. D genes are given only for firm matches. Only some rows state a clone size, as once, few, many or a class for expanded clones.

D: TRBD1
size: NA
J: TRBJ1-5
V: TRBV6-1
CDR3: CASTPRGPNQPQHF
DNA: TGTGCCAGCACCCCGAGGGGGCCCAATCAGCCCCAGCATTTT

D: TRBD2
size: NA
J: TRBJ2-7
V: TRBV28
CDR3: CASGRAYEQYF
DNA: TGTGCCAGCGGGAGGGCCTACGAGCAGTACTTC

D: TRBD1
size: few
J: TRBJ2-1
V: TRBV12-3/TRBV12-4
CDR3: CASSPGTGGRNEQFF
DNA: TGTGCCAGCAGCCCAGGGACAGGTGGTAGGAATGAGCAGTTCTTC

D: TRBD1
size: NA
J: TRBJ2-5
V: TRBV6-1
CDR3: CASSEQTGAQETQYF
DNA: TGTGCCAGCAGTGAACAGACAGGGGCCCAAGAGACCCAGTACTTC

D: NA
size: few
J: TRBJ2-7
V: TRBV6-5
CDR3: CASSYLVSHEQYF
DNA: TGTGCCAGCAGTTACTTAGTGTCCCACGAGCAGTACTTC

D: NA
size: many
J: TRBJ2-7
V: TRBV30
CDR3: CAWSVNQGRAVRYEQYF
DNA: TGTGCCTGGAGTGTTAACCAAGGACGAGCGGTTCGCTACGAGCAGTACTTC

D: NA
size: once
J: TRBJ1-3
V: TRBV7-6
CDR3: CASSLQADSGNTIYF
DNA: TGTGCCAGCAGCTTACAGGCTGACTCTGGAAACACCATATATTTT

D: NA
size: NA
J: TRBJ2-7
V: TRBV27
CDR3: CASSPTGSYEQYF
DNA: TGTGCCAGCAGTCCTACAGGGTCCTACGAGCAGTACTTC

D: TRBD1
size: NA
J: TRBJ2-7
V: TRBV5-1
CDR3: CASSSVQGISNEQYF
DNA: TGCGCCAGCAGCTCGGTACAGGGGATTTCCAACGAGCAATACTTC

D: TRBD2
size: many
J: TRBJ2-2
V: TRBV7-3
CDR3: CASSLFRREDGPGELFF
DNA: TGTGCCAGCAGCTTATTTCGGCGGGAGGACGGCCCCGGGGAGCTGTTTTTT

D: TRBD2
size: many
J: TRBJ2-7
V: TRBV20-1
CDR3: CSATSGTSYEQYF
DNA: TGCAGTGCTACCTCCGGGACTAGCTACGAGCAGTACTTC